This TCR beta chain was observed in a study of shared clonotypes between healthy human individuals. The protocol was immunoSEQ multiplex PCR, while the TCRdb copy is restricted to in-frame clones and leaves out a portion. The table lists around 2,000,000 clones, about 95% of them singletons, with 1% to 1.3% in the top ten. This CDR3 is 16 amino acids long. From germline, CDR1 is LNHDA and CDR2 SQIVND (reference sequence). With 0 bases removed from V and 2 bases from J, the gap between germline ends came to 11 bases. Naive-designated CD8 cells lacked CD45RO, were positively enriched for CCR7, and omitted terminally differentiated effector memory CD45RA+ cells.

The chain joins TRBV19 to TRBJ2-1, with TRBD2 as a possible D gene (6 bases). This TCR was recovered from a man aged 18-30 years in good health. Specimen: naive CD8+ T cells sorted from blood. CDR3 in amino acids: CASSIEAGPAYNEQFF. The CDR3 DNA sequence: TGTGCCAGTAGTATAGAGGCGGGGCCGGCCTACAATGAGCAGTTCTTC.